What follows is one T cell receptor beta chain and its context. Repertoires were generated with immunoSEQ multiplex PCR, while TCRdb's copy carries only in-frame clones and drops some. The table has about 91,000 clones, 85% to 90% seen once. The germline CDR1 and CDR2 sequences are SNHLY and FYNNEI. The CDR3 sequence is 15 residues long. Trimming removed 2 bases from V and 1 base from J; junction bases left unmatched: 3. This entry belongs to a study of blood T cell repertoires in COVID-19. Whole-study context: Sample material is recorded as cDNA or gDNA derived from T cells, B-cell-depleted T cells, or PBMCs.

The gene calls are TRBV2 and TRBJ2-5, with 8 bases matching TRBD1. The sequenced material came from peripheral blood. This TCR was recovered from a woman aged 70-85 years with acute or convalescent COVID-19. The CDR3 nucleotides read TGTGCCAGCAGTGAACAGGGACAGGTCCAAGAGACCCAGTACTTC. Translating gives CASSEQGQVQETQYF.